The present TCR beta chain was sequenced within a study of blood T cell repertoires in COVID-19. On the study more broadly: PBMCs, B-cell-depleted T cells, or T cells were the source of the cDNA or gDNA that made up the material.

The study drew participants aged about 18 to 89 years from approximately 23 US areas. Authors' analysis steps: Nucleated cell number was recorded as an estimate derived from reference gene primer amplification. The repertoire was sequenced with immunoSEQ multiplex PCR; TCRdb's copy has only in-frame clones and lacks some. The DNA was the basis for D and trimming; V, J and clone size are from that table. The sample lists fewer than 350,000 clones, 85% to 90% seen once, with approximately 4% in the top ten. What was sequenced was PBMCs or T cells enriched from blood (not recorded which). The sequence was collected from a woman aged 25 to 39 with acute COVID-19.

CDR3 bases: TGTGCCAGCAGTGAGGCGTCGGCGCGTCTTGGGGAGCAGTACTTC. Its protein is CASSEASARLGEQYF. The rearrangement joins TRBV28 to TRBJ2-7; D is undetermined. Germline lookup yields CDR1 MDHEN and CDR2 SYDVKM. V shed 5 bases and J shed 7 bases, with 21 bases lying between them. The CDR3 totals 15 residues.